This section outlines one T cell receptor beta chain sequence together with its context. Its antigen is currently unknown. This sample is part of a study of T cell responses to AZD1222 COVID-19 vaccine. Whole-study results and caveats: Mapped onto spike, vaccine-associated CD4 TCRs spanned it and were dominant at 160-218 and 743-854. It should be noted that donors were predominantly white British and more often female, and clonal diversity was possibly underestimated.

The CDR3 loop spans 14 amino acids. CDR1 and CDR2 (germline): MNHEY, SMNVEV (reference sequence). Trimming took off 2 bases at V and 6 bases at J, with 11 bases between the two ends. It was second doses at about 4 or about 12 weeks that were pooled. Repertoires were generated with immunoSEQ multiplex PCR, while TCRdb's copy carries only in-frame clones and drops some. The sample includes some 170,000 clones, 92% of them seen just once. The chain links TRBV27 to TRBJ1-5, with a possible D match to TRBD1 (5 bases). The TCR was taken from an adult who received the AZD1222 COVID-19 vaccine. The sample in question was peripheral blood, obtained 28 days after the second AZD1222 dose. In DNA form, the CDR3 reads TGTGCCAGCAGTTTAAGGGCAGGGAGTCAGCCCCAGCATTTT. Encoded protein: CASSLRAGSQPQHF.